This TCR beta chain is from a study of lymphopenia after photon versus proton radiotherapy. Findings and caveats of the study: Photon-treated patients lost naive T cells and TCR diversity; proton-treated stayed stable. Larger post-nadir TCR diversity loss correlated inversely with survival in deceased patients.

Trimming left V 2 bases short and J 0 bases short, with 11 bases between. CDR1 and CDR2 (germline): WNHNN, SYGVQD (reference sequence). This CDR3 contains 15 residues. Measured with immunoSEQ multiplex PCR; TCRdb has only the in-frame clones, and not every one. The sample shows approximately 70,000 clones, 87% of them seen only once. With respect to this clone: Its antigen is as yet unknown.

The clonotype comes from a man aged 80 or over with esophageal cancer. This sample comprised peripheral blood, obtained from a patient treated with proton-based radiotherapy. The chain employs TRBV10-1 and TRBJ2-7; a weak D match, TRBD2 (5 bases). The CDR3 loop reads CASSEGGGRSYEQYF. CDR3 coding DNA: TGCGCCAGCAGTGAGGGCGGCGGGCGCTCCTACGAGCAGTACTTC.